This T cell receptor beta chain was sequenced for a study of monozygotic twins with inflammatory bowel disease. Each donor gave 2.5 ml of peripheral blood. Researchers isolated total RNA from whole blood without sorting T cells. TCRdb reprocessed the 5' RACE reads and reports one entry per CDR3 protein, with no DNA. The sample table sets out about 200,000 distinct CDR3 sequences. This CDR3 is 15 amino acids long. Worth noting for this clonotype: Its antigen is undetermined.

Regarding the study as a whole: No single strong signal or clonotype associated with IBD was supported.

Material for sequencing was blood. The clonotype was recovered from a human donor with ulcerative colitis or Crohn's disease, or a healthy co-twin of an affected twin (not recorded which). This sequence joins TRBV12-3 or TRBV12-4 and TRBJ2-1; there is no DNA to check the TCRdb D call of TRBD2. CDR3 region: CAITAGGPLYNEQFF.